This T cell receptor beta chain is drawn from a study of T cells in Graves' hyperthyroidism and ophthalmopathy. Study conclusions and caveats: In validation, the model predicted ophthalmopathy. These predictions came a median about 6 months before onset. Most clonotypes expanded in the thyroid (above 0.001) were also present in blood.

The V gene end was trimmed by 4 bases and the J gene end by 9 bases; junction bases not matched to a gene: 1. The CDR3 is 13 amino acids. The germline V gene has CDR1 SGHTA and CDR2 FQGNSA. Over 18 months, lack of ophthalmopathy progression marked Graves' hyperthyroidism as stable. Diagnosis of hyperthyroidism was new in patients aged 18 to 65, and its duration was under 2 months. There are many counts of this clonotype. The antigen is not known. Authors of the study amplified TCR beta CDR3 regions from RNA transcripts. RT-PCR in the first round (using the HTBI primer set) targeted the TCR CDR3. In TCRdb, the multiplex PCR reads were re-called with MiXCR into one record per CDR3 protein. In the table there are 600,000 or so distinct CDR3 sequences, 15% to 20% of which are singletons.

The chain carries TRBV7-2 and TRBJ2-1, with 12 bases that match TRBD2. Sequencing input: blood. The sequence was collected from a woman aged 30 to 39 with Graves' hyperthyroidism. CDR3 amino acids: CASSSSGRGEQFF. The CDR3 coding sequence is TGTGCCAGCAGCTCTAGCGGGAGGGGTGAGCAGTTCTTC.